This TCR beta chain was profiled in a study of T cell responses to AZD1222 COVID-19 vaccine. Study-wide background: Researchers grouped second doses given at about 4 or about 12 weeks into one pool.

Study results and caveats: The donor group comprised mostly white British people and more females; the analysis possibly underestimated clonal diversity. Reports indicate that nearly half of spike-specific TCRs are directed at unmutated variant regions. Among vaccine-associated CD4 TCRs, coverage spanned spike, with dominance at 160-218 and 743-854.

This clone was seen once. Its antigen remains unknown. Germline CDR1 is SGHDT and CDR2 is YYEEEE. The V end lost 0 bases, the J end lost 2 bases, and 10 bases lay between the germline ends. The CDR3 consists of 15 residues. TCRdb's copy holds only in-frame clones and misses some; the assay was immunoSEQ multiplex PCR. The sample holds some 90,000 clones, 75% to 90% seen once. The sample was peripheral blood, taken on day 0 of AZD1222 vaccination. This sequence joins TRBV5-6 and TRBJ2-3; D uncertain. This TCR derives from an adult in good health. CDR3 DNA: TGTGCCAGCAGCTTGGGCCTTGGGAACACAGATACGCAGTATTTT. Translated: CASSLGLGNTDTQYF. The whole variable domain, filled in from reference TRBV5-6 and TRBJ2-3, reads DAGVTQSPTHLIKTRGQQVTLRCSPKSGHDTVSWYQQALGQGPQFIFQYYEEEERQRGNFPDRFSGHQFPNYSSELNVNALLLGDSALYLCASSLGLGNTDTQYFGPGTRLTVL.